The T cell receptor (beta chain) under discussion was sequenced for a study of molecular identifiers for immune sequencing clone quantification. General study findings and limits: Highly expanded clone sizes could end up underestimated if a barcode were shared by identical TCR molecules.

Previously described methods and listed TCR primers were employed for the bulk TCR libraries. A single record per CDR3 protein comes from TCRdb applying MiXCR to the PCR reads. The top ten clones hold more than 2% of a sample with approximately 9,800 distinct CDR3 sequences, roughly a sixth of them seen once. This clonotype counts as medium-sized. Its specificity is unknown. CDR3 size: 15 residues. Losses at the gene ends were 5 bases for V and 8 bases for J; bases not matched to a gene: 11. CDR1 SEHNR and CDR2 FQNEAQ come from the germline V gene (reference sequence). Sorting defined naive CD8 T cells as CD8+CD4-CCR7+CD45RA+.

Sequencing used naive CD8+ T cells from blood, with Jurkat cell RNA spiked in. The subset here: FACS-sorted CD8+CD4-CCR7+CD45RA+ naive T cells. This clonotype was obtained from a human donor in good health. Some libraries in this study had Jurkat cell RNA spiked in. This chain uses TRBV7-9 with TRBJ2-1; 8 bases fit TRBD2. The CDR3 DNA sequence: TGTGCCAGCAGCCCGCTTACGGGAGGGGGTTATGAGCAGTTCTTC. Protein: CASSPLTGGGYEQFF.